This T cell receptor beta chain was retrieved from a study of T-cell reconstitution after alpha-beta-depleted transplantation in children. This clonotype was detected only a few times. Trimming shortened V by 2 bases and J by 2 bases, and 18 bases separated the two germline ends. CDR1 is LGHNA and CDR2 is YSLEER in the germline V gene. This CDR3 is built from 17 residues. Preparation of the TCRbeta library was carried out with unique molecular identifiers. TCRdb recomputed calls from the PCR reads with MiXCR, one row per CDR3 protein. The sample lists hundreds of thousands of distinct CDR3 sequences, 10% to 15% occurring once.

The genes are TRBV4-3 and TRBJ1-2; D might be TRBD1 (6 bases). The receptor was isolated from a human donor who donated a stem cell graft to a child with Fanconi anemia. Sequences were derived from PBMCs, sampled from the stem cell graft. CDR3 nucleotides: TGCGCCAGCAGCCAATCCCCCGGGACAAAGAGAAACTATGGCTACACCTTC. Residues: CASSQSPGTKRNYGYTF.